Only one count was recorded for the clone carrying this T cell receptor (beta chain). The antigen is unknown. From germline, CDR1 is SNHLY and CDR2 FYNNEI. V dropped 4 bases and J dropped 1 base, with 11 bases sitting between them. The CDR3 length is 14 residues. Primers included in the PCR were 60 Vbeta and 13 Jbeta primers. In the source study's methods: Later reanalysis found 60 million to 90 million unique TCR beta chains, roughly 10 million of them shared. TCRdb keeps only in-frame clones here, not all; method: immunoSEQ multiplex PCR. Clonal size and the V and J genes are those of that table, whereas D and trimming came from the DNA. This table has about 120,000 clones, roughly four fifths appearing once. These data originate in a study of cytomegalovirus exposure and HLA in healthy donors. General study findings and limits: Later examination showed HLA-associated TCR beta chains had greater clonal expansion than equally common others. A list of 150 or so TCR beta chains associated with cytomegalovirus was given.

The study sampled nominally healthy donors, though unrecorded immune exposures were likely. Sequencing input: PBMCs. This TCR was sampled from a woman aged 40-49 years in good health and CMV-seropositive. The chain recombines TRBV2 with TRBJ2-7; tentatively, D is TRBD1 (6 bases). Written as DNA, the CDR3 is TGTGCCAGCAGTGGGACAGAACATTCCTACGAGCAGTACTTC. Its translation is CASSGTEHSYEQYF.